This T cell receptor (beta chain) was observed in a study of blood T cell repertoires in COVID-19. The protocol was immunoSEQ multiplex PCR, while the TCRdb copy is restricted to in-frame clones and leaves out a portion. This table holds approximately 70,000 clones, roughly nine tenths found once. Germline V gene data show CDR1 as GTSNPN and CDR2 as SVGIG (reference sequence). Trimming stripped 2 bases from V and 6 bases from J, with 13 bases between. The CDR3 loop spans 13 amino acids. V and J are TRBV30 and TRBJ1-1; D remains ambiguous. The specimen sequenced was peripheral blood. The clonotype originates from a man aged 45 to 65 with COVID-19, enrolled during active disease. In nucleotides, the CDR3 is TGTGCCTGGAGTAGTGCGGCCGGCCCTGAAGCTTTCTTT. Translation: CAWSSAAGPEAFF.